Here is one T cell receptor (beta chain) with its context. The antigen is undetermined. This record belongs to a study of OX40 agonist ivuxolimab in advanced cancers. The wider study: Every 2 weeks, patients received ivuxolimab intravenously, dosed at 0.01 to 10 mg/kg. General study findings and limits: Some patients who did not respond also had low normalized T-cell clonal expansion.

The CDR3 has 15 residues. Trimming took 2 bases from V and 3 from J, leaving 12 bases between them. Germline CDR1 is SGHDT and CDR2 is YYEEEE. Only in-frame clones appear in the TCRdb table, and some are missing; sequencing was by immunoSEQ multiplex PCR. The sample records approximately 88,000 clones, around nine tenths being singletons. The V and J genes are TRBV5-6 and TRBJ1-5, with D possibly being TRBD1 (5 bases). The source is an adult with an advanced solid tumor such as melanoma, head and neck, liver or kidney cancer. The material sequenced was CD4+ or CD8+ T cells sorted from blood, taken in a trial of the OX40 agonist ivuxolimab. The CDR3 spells CASSFRGRINQPQHF. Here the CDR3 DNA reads TGTGCCAGCAGCTTTAGGGGACGGATCAATCAGCCCCAGCATTTT. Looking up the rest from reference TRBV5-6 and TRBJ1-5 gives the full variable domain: DAGVTQSPTHLIKTRGQQVTLRCSPKSGHDTVSWYQQALGQGPQFIFQYYEEEERQRGNFPDRFSGHQFPNYSSELNVNALLLGDSALYLCASSFRGRINQPQHFGDGTRLSIL.